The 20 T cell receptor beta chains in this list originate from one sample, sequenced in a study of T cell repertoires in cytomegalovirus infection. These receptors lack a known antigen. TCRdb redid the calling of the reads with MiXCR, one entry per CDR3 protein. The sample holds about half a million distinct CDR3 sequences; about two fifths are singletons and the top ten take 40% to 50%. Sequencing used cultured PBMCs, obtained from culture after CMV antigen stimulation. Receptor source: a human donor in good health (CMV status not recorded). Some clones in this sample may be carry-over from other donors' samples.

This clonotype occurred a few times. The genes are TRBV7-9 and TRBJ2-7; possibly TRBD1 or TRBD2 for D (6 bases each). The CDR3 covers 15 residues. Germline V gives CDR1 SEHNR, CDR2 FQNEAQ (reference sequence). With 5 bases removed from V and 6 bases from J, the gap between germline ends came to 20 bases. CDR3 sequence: CASSRWGANSGEQYF. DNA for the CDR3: TGTGCCAGCAGCCGCTGGGGGGCCAACTCCGGCGAGCAGTACTTC.

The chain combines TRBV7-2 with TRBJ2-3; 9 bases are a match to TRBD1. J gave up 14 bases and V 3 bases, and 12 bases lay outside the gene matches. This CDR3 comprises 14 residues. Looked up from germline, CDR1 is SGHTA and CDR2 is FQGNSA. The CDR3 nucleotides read TGTGCCAGCAGCTTCGACAGGGGGACGGGGGTGGGGTATTTT. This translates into CASSFDRGTGVGYF.

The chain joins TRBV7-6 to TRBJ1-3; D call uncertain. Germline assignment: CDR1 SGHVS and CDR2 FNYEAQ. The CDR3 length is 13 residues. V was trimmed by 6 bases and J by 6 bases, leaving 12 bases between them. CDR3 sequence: CASSPSSLNTIYF. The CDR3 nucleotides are TGTGCCAGCAGTCCTTCCTCCCTAAACACCATATATTTT.

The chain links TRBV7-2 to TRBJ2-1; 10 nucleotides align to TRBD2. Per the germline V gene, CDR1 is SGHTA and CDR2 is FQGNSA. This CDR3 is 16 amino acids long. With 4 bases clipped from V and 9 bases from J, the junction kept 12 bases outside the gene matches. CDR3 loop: CASSSPGLAGEGEQFF. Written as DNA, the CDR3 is TGTGCCAGCAGCTCCCCGGGGCTAGCGGGAGAAGGTGAGCAGTTCTTC.

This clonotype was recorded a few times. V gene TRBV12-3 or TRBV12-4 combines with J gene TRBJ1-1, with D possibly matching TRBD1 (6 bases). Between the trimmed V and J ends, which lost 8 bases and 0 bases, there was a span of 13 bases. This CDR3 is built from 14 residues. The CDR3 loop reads CASATGYMNTEAFF. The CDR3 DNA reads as TGTGCCAGCGCGACAGGTTATATGAACACTGAAGCTTTCTTT.

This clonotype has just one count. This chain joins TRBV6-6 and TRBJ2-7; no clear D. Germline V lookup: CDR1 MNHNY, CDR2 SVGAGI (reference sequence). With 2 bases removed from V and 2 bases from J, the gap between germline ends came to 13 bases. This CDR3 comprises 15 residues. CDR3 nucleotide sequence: TGTGCCAGCAGTTACGGAGACACTGGTACCTACGAGCAGTACTTC. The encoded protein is CASSYGDTGTYEQYF.

CDR3 sequence reads: CASNQTSGGEYF. CDR3 DNA sequence: TGTGCCAGTAACCAGACTAGCGGGGGAGAGTATTTT. The chain recombines TRBV19 with TRBJ2-3; 12 nucleotides match TRBD2. V trimming: 7 bases; J trimming: 13 bases; junction bases outside the gene matches: 6. This CDR3 has 12 amino acids. CDR1 and CDR2 (germline): LNHDA, SQIVND (reference sequence).

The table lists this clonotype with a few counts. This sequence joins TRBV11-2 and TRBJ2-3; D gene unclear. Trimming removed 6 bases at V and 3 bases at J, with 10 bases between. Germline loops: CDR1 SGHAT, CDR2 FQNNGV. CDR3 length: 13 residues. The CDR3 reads CASRSTDTDTQYF. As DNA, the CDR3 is TGTGCCAGCAGATCCACAGATACAGATACGCAGTATTTT.

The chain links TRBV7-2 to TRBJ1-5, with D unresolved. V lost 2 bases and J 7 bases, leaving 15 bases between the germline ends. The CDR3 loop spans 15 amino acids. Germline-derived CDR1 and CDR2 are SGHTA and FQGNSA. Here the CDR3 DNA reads TGTGCCAGCAGCTTAAAGGGCCCGGGGTCCCAGCCCCAGCATTTT. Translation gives CASSLKGPGSQPQHF. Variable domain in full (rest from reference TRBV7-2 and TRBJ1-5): GAGVSQSPSNKVTEKGKDVELRCDPISGHTALYWYRQSLGQGLEFLIYFQGNSAPDKSGLPSDRFSAERTGGSVSTLTIQRTQQEDSAVYLCASSLKGPGSQPQHFGDGTRLSIL.

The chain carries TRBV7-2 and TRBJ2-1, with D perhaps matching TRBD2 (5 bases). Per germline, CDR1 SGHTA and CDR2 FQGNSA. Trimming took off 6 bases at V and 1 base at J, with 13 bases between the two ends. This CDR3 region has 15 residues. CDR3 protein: CASSMVAPSYNEQFF. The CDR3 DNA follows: TGTGCCAGCAGTATGGTAGCGCCTTCCTACAATGAGCAGTTCTTC.

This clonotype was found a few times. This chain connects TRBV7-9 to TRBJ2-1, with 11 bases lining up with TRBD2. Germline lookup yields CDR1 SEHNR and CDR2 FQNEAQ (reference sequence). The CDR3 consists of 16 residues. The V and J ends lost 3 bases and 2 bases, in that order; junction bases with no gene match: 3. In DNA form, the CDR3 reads TGTGCCAGCAGCTTGGAACTAGCGGGGGCCTACAATGAGCAGTTCTTC. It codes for CASSLELAGAYNEQFF.

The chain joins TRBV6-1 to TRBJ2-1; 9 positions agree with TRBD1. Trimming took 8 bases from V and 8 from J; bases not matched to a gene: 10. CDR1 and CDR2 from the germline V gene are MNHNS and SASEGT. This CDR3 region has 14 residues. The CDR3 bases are TGTGCCAGCGGGGAGGACAGGGGTGGCGATGAGCAGTTCTTC. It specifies CASGEDRGGDEQFF.

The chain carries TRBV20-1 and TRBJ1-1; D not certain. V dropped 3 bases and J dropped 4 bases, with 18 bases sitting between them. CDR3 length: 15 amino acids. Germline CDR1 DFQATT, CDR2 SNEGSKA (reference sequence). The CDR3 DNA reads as TGCAGTGCTAGGTCACTCCCGGTATGGGGCACTGAAGCTTTCTTT. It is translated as CSARSLPVWGTEAFF.

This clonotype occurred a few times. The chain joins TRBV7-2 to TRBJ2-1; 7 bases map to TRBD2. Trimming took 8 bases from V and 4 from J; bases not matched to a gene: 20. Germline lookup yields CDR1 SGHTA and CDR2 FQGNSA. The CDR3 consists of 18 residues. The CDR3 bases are TGTGCCAGCGAATTGACACGCGGGGCTAGCGGAATATACAATGAGCAGTTCTTC. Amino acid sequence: CASELTRGASGIYNEQFF.

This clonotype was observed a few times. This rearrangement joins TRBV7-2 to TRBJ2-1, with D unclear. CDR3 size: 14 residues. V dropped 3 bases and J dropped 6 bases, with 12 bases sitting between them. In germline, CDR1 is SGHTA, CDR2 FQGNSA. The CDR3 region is CASSLNAASNEQFF. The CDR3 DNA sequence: TGTGCCAGCAGCTTGAATGCTGCCAGCAATGAGCAGTTCTTC.

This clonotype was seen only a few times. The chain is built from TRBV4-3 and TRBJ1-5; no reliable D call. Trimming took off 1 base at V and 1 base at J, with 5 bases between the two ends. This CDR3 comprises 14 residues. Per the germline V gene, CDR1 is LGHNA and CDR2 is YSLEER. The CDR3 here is CASSQGRSNQPQHF. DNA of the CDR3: TGCGCCAGCAGCCAAGGTCGGAGCAATCAGCCCCAGCATTTT.

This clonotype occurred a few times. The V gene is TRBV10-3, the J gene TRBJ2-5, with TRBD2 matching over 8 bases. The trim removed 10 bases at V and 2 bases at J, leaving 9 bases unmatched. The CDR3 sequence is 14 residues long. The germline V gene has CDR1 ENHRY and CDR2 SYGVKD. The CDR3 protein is CATLNSGDQETQYF. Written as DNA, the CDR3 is TGTGCCACCCTGAATAGCGGGGATCAAGAGACCCAGTACTTC.

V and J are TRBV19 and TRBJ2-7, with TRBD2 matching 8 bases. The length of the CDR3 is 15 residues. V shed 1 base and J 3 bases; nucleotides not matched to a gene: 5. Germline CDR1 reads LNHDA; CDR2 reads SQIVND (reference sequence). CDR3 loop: CASSIGGTSSYEQYF. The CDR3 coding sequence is TGTGCCAGTAGTATAGGAGGGACTAGTAGCTACGAGCAGTACTTC.

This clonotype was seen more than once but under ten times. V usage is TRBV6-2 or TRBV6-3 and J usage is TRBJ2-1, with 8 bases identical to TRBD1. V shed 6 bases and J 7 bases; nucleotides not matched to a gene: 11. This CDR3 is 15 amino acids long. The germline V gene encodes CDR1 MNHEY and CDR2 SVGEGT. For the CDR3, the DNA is TGTGCCAGCAGCAGGACAGGGAAGCTTGGTAATGAGCAGTTCTTC. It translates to CASSRTGKLGNEQFF.

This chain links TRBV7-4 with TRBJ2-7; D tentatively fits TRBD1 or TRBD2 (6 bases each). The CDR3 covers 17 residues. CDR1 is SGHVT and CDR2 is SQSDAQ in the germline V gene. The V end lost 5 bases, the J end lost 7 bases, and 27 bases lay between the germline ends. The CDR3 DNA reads TGTGCCAGCAGCCCACCCTCCGGGGAGGAAGGGGGTGAGGAGCAGTACTTC. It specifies CASSPPSGEEGGEEQYF.